The clone carrying this T cell receptor beta chain has more than one count but fewer than ten. These data belong to a study of blood T cells in healthy people across ages. Next came a second PCR, run for about 6 to 11 cycles, which used a sample-barcoded 5' primer along with a J-beta primer mix. TCRdb reprocessed the 5' RACE reads via MiXCR and lists one record per CDR3 protein. The table records around 1.1 million distinct CDR3 sequences, approximately 38% of them present only once. Trimming took off 1 base at V and 6 bases at J, with 7 bases between the two ends. CDR1 is LGHNA and CDR2 is YNFKEQ in the germline V gene. The CDR3 consists of 13 residues.

The sequencing input was blood. The receptor comes from a man between 18 and 35 years old in good health. This chain connects TRBV4-2 to TRBJ2-4, with D perhaps TRBD1 (5 bases). The CDR3 bases are TGTGCCAGCAGCCAAGGGACAACAAACATTCAGTACTTC. Encoded protein: CASSQGTTNIQYF.